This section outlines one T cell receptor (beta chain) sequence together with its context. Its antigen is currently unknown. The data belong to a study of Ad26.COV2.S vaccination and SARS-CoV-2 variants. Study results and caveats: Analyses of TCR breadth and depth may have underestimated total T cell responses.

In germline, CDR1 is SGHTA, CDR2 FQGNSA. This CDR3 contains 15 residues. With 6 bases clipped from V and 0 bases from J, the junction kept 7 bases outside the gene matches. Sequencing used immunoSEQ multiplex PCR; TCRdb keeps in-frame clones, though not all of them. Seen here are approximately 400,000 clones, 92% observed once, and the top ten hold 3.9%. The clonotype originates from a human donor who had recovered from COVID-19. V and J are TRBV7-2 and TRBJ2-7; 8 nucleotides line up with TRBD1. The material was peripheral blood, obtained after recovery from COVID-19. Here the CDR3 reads CASRPGQGYSYEQYF. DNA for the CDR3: TGTGCCAGCAGGCCTGGACAGGGCTACTCCTACGAGCAGTACTTC.